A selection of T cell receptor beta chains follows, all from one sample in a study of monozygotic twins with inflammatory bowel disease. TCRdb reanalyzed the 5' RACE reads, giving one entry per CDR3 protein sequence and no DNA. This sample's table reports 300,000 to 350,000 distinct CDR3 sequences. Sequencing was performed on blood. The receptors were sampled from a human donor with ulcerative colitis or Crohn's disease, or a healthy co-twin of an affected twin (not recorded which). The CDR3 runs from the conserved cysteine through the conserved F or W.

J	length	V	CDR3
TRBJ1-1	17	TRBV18	CASSPPRDRGKYTEAFF
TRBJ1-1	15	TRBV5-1	CASSLTGFMNTEAFF
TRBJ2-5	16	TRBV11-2	CASSLDQGIVKETQYF
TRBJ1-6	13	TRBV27	CASKPRWDSPLHF
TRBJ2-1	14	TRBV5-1	CASSATLGDSFWFF
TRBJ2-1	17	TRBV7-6	CASSLALGAGRYNEQFF
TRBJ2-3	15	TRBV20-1	CSAPRQGTSTDTQYF
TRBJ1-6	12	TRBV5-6	CASSLAVSPLHF
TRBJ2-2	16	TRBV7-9	CASSAPRQGYTGELFF
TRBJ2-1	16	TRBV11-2	CASSLPAGGSYNEQFF